This TCR beta chain was sequenced in a study of control samples from healthy donors and cancer patients. Measured with immunoSEQ multiplex PCR; TCRdb has only the in-frame clones, and not every one. The sample includes 390,000 or so clones, approximately 90% of them seen just once. This clone occurred once. This clonotype originated in a man aged 40-55 years with head and neck cancer. The sequenced sample consisted of PBMCs.

CDR3: CASSYRQDAYEQYF. Here the CDR3 DNA reads TGTGCCAGCAGCTACCGACAGGATGCCTACGAGCAGTACTTC. V gene TRBV7-2 combines with J gene TRBJ2-7; weak D call: TRBD1 (6 bases). Trimming cost V 4 bases and J 2 bases, with 12 bases left between them. CDR1 and CDR2 (germline): SGHTA, FQGNSA. The CDR3 sequence is 14 residues long. Filled out from reference TRBV7-2 and TRBJ2-7, the complete variable domain reads GAGVSQSPSNKVTEKGKDVELRCDPISGHTALYWYRQSLGQGLEFLIYFQGNSAPDKSGLPSDRFSAERTGGSVSTLTIQRTQQEDSAVYLCASSYRQDAYEQYFGPGTRLTVT.